This is a list of T cell receptor beta chains from one sample in a study of T cells in Graves' hyperthyroidism and ophthalmopathy. MiXCR was run by TCRdb on the multiplex PCR reads, yielding one entry per CDR3 protein. The sample includes approximately 530,000 distinct CDR3 sequences, 16% of them seen just once. The sequencing sample was made of blood. Receptor source: a young woman with Graves' hyperthyroidism. The CDR3 runs from the conserved cysteine through the conserved F or W. D genes are given only for firm matches. Rows give clone size only sometimes, using once, few, many, or a class for an expanded clone.

D	V	J	size	DNA	CDR3
.	TRBV6-1	TRBJ2-2	once	TGTGCCAGCACGGCCTCTTCCACCGGGGAGCTGTTTTTT	CASTASSTGELFF
.	TRBV3-1	TRBJ2-5	many	TGTGCCAGCAGCCAAGAAAGGGGCTACGAAGAGACCCAGTACTTC	CASSQERGYEETQYF
TRBD2	TRBV29-1	TRBJ2-5	.	TGCAGCGCACCCAGGACTAGCGGGATTGGGGGGACCCAGTACTTC	CSAPRTSGIGGTQYF
.	TRBV14	TRBJ1-1	.	TGTGCCAGCAACGAGCTGGGGTCGGCGAACACTGAAGCTTTCTTT	CASNELGSANTEAFF
.	TRBV2	TRBJ1-5	many	TGTGCCAGCACCTTGACCGATCAGCCCCAGCATTTT	CASTLTDQPQHF
TRBD2	TRBV7-9	TRBJ2-7	few	TGTGCCAGCAGCTTAGAAGCGGGAGCCCTCTACGAGCAGTACTTC	CASSLEAGALYEQYF
TRBD2	TRBV7-9	TRBJ2-3	many	TGTGCCAGCATCTCGTTCGCAACTAGCGCGGTGGAGTATTTT	CASISFATSAVEYF
TRBD2	TRBV29-1	TRBJ2-3	many	TGCAGCGTTGATAGTTCCTCCAGCGGGAGTAGCACAGATACGCAGTATTTT	CSVDSSSSGSSTDTQYF
.	TRBV18	TRBJ2-4	many	TGTGCCAGCTCCAAAAGAATAGGGGGAGCCAAAAACATTCAGTACTTC	CASSKRIGGAKNIQYF
TRBD2	TRBV12-3/TRBV12-4	TRBJ2-7	many	TGTGCCAGCAGTCCTAGCGGGAGGATCTACGAGCAGTACTTC	CASSPSGRIYEQYF
.	TRBV19	TRBJ2-3	few	TGTGCCAGTAGTGACGCCGGACGGTTTAGCACAGATACGCGGTATTTT	CASSDAGRFSTDTRYF
TRBD2	TRBV5-1	TRBJ2-3	.	TGCGCCAGCAGGCCGAGTCACGGGACTAGCGGTAGCACAGATACGCAGTATTTT	CASRPSHGTSGSTDTQYF
TRBD1	TRBV20-1	TRBJ2-7	many	TGCAGTGCTAGAGACCCGGGACAGGCCTCCTACGAGCAGTACTTC	CSARDPGQASYEQYF
.	TRBV10-3	TRBJ2-5	.	TGTGCCATCAAGAGTTTAGTGTCGGAGACCCAGTACTTC	CAIKSLVSETQYF
.	TRBV6-4	TRBJ1-2	.	TGTGCCAACCGGGCCAAAAGGGATGGCTACACCTTC	CANRAKRDGYTF
.	TRBV12-3/TRBV12-4	TRBJ2-1	.	TGTGCCAGCAGTTTATTTCCAGGGAGTACCTACAATGAGCAGTTCTTC	CASSLFPGSTYNEQFF
TRBD2	TRBV10-1	TRBJ2-2	.	TGCGCCAGCAGCAGTGGACTAGCGGGGGCCTCGAACACCGGGGAGCTGTTTTTT	CASSSGLAGASNTGELFF
TRBD1	TRBV14	TRBJ2-2	.	TGTGCCAGCAGCCAAGATCTTATGGGGACAGGGGACCACGGGGAGCTGTTTTTT	CASSQDLMGTGDHGELFF
.	TRBV11-2	TRBJ2-3	.	TGTGCCAGCAGCTTAGGGCCGGGTGCGCAGTATTTT	CASSLGPGAQYF
.	TRBV20-1	TRBJ2-3	many	TGCAGTGCTAGAGATCTTTTGGCAGCGATGGCGCCAGATACGCAGTATTTT	CSARDLLAAMAPDTQYF
.	TRBV6-1	TRBJ2-5	.	TGTGCCAGCAGCTCGGGCCTCAGGGAGACCCAGTACTTC	CASSSGLRETQYF
.	TRBV6-1	TRBJ1-2	many	TGTGCCAGCAGCCCGGCGAGGGAGACTTATGGCTACACCTTC	CASSPARETYGYTF
TRBD2	TRBV7-9	TRBJ2-1	many	TGTGCCAGCACCGAGGGACTAGGATACAATGAGCAGTTCTTC	CASTEGLGYNEQFF
.	TRBV24-1	TRBJ1-2	many	TGTGCCACCAGTGATTTCTCCAGGGACTATGGCTACACCTTC	CATSDFSRDYGYTF
.	TRBV5-6	TRBJ2-3	.	TGTGCCAGCAGCTCAACGGACAGATCCCTCGGTACGCAGTGTTTT	CASSSTDRSLGTQCF
.	TRBV20-1	TRBJ1-4	many	TGCAGTGCTAGAGAGTCCGGGGATTGGGCTAATGAAAAACTGTTTTTT	CSARESGDWANEKLFF
TRBD2	TRBV20-1	TRBJ2-1	.	TGCAGTGCTAGAGCTCGGGAGGGCCCCTCCTACAATGAGCAGTTCTTC	CSARAREGPSYNEQFF
TRBD2	TRBV6-5	TRBJ2-2	.	TGTGCCAGCAGTTACAGGGGACTAGCGGGGGGGGGTCCCGGGGAGCTGTTTTTT	CASSYRGLAGGGPGELFF
TRBD2	TRBV7-9	TRBJ2-5	many	TGTGCCAGCAGCACAATAGCGGGACAAGAGACCCAGTACTTC	CASSTIAGQETQYF
.	TRBV29-1	TRBJ1-1	few	TGCAGCGTTGAAGTTGGGGGGTTCAGCAGGGGAGCTTTCTTT	CSVEVGGFSRGAFF
.	TRBV7-2	TRBJ2-3	many	TGTGCCAGCAGCCCTCGGAGCGGCACAGATACGCAGTATTTT	CASSPRSGTDTQYF
TRBD2	TRBV2	TRBJ2-1	many	TGTGCCAGCAGAACTAGCGGGAGAGGGGAGAATGAGCAGTTCTTC	CASRTSGRGENEQFF
TRBD1	TRBV7-7	TRBJ2-2	few	TGTGCCAGCAGCCGGACAGGGGGCGAAGGCGGGGAGCTGTTTTTT	CASSRTGGEGGELFF
TRBD1	TRBV27	TRBJ2-3	many	TGTGCCAGCAGTGACAGGGTCCCCCCAGATACGCAGTATTTT	CASSDRVPPDTQYF
.	TRBV11-2	TRBJ2-1	many	TGTGCCAGCAGCTTAAATCCAGCCTACAATGAGCAGTTCTTC	CASSLNPAYNEQFF
.	TRBV10-3	TRBJ1-5	few	TGTGCCATCAGTGAGTCCGGGGGGCTTGCTCAGCCCCAGCATTTT	CAISESGGLAQPQHF
.	TRBV7-2	TRBJ2-1	many	TGTGCCAGCAGCTTAAGGGCCCGGGCTAGCGAGCAGTTCTTC	CASSLRARASEQFF
.	TRBV7-3	TRBJ2-5	few	TGTGCCAGCAGCTTAGGGCCCCAAGGGGAGCAGTACTTC	CASSLGPQGEQYF
TRBD1	TRBV7-2	TRBJ2-7	many	TGTGCCAGCAGCGCAACAGGGGACCACGAGCAGTACTTC	CASSATGDHEQYF
.	TRBV24-1	TRBJ2-5	.	TGTGCCACCAGTGACCTCGGGATCGCGGACGGAGAGACCCAGTACTTC	CATSDLGIADGETQYF
TRBD2	TRBV10-3	TRBJ2-2	.	TGTGCCATCAGTCGACTAGCGGGAGGTAACACCGGGGAGCTGTTTTTT	CAISRLAGGNTGELFF
.	TRBV4-1	TRBJ1-1	.	TGCGCCAGCAGCCCCATGAGCATCGCCACTGAAGCTTTCTTT	CASSPMSIATEAFF
.	TRBV6-4	TRBJ2-3	few	TGTGCCAGCAGTCCGGGACCCGCTCACACAGATACGCAGTATTTT	CASSPGPAHTDTQYF
.	TRBV18	TRBJ2-5	many	TGTGCCAGCTCACTTAACCAAGGTGTCCAAGAGACCCAGTACTTC	CASSLNQGVQETQYF
TRBD1	TRBV2	TRBJ1-5	many	TGTGCCAGCGGGACAGGCCGGAGGGGTCCGGAGGAGTCACATCAGCCCCAGCATTTT	CASGTGRRGPEESHQPQHF
.	TRBV13	TRBJ2-1	.	TGTGCCAGCAGCTTCACCCTAGCGACAGGTGAGCAGTTCTTC	CASSFTLATGEQFF
TRBD1	TRBV12-3/TRBV12-4	TRBJ2-2	.	TGTGCCAGCAGGGACAGGGGGCGGACCGGGGAGCCGTTTTTT	CASRDRGRTGEPFF
TRBD1	TRBV29-1	TRBJ2-1	many	TGCAGCGGTAGGACAGGAAGCTCCTACAATGAGCAGTTCTTC	CSGRTGSSYNEQFF
.	TRBV24-1	TRBJ1-1	many	TGTGCCACCAGTGAAACGGCGAACACTGAAGCTTTCTTT	CATSETANTEAFF
TRBD1	TRBV19	TRBJ2-2	few	TGTGCCAGTACCTCCCTCTTCGACAGGGGGGGACATGTGAACACCGGGGAGCTGTTTTTT	CASTSLFDRGGHVNTGELFF
TRBD1	TRBV6-1	TRBJ2-7	.	TGTGCCAGCAGTAACGGGGGACAGGGGTCCGAGCAGTACTTC	CASSNGGQGSEQYF
TRBD1	TRBV20-1	TRBJ1-1	.	TGCAGTGACCCGGGACAGGGGAACACTGAAGCTTTCTTT	CSDPGQGNTEAFF
.	TRBV6-5	TRBJ2-1	few	TGTGCCAGCAGTTACTTTGTGGGGAATGAGCAGTTCTTC	CASSYFVGNEQFF
TRBD2	TRBV7-9	TRBJ2-1	.	TGTGCCAGACGGACTAGCTCTAATGAGCAGTTCTTC	CARRTSSNEQFF
.	TRBV10-2	TRBJ1-5	many	TGCGCCAGCAGTGAGGCATATAGCAATCAGCCCCAGCATTTT	CASSEAYSNQPQHF